This is a list of T cell receptor beta chains from one sample in a study of chemoradiotherapy in HPV16-positive cancers. TCRdb keeps only in-frame clones here, not all; method: immunoSEQ multiplex PCR. The repertoire has about 3,400 clones, around nine tenths of them found once; the top ten carry roughly 2.3%. Sequencing used blood, obtained from a patient who underwent chemoradiotherapy. These receptors came from a human donor with HPV-associated anogenital cancer. Both conserved end residues are part of each CDR3. A D gene is named only where the DNA matches it firmly. Size tells how often a clone was seen (once, few, many) or the class of an expanded clone, and some rows leave it out.

clone_size: NA
v_call: TRBV7-9
j_call: TRBJ2-7
d_call: TRBD1
cdr3_nt: TGTGCCAGCAGCCCACCAGGGACAGGGTGGAAGTACTTC
cdr3_aa: CASSPPGTGWKYF

clone_size: NA
v_call: TRBV18
j_call: TRBJ1-1
d_call: NA
cdr3_nt: TGTGCCAGCTCACCAGTTGGACGGGGAGCTTTCTTT
cdr3_aa: CASSPVGRGAFF

clone_size: once
v_call: TRBV11-2
j_call: TRBJ2-5
d_call: TRBD2
cdr3_nt: TGTGCCAGCAGTTTGACTAGCGGGGGGGCGAACGGATGGACCCAGTACTTC
cdr3_aa: CASSLTSGGANGWTQYF

clone_size: NA
v_call: TRBV5-1
j_call: TRBJ2-7
d_call: NA
cdr3_nt: TGCGCCAGCAGCTTGTTGCGGCCGGAAACCTACGAGCAGTACTTC
cdr3_aa: CASSLLRPETYEQYF

clone_size: NA
v_call: TRBV9
j_call: TRBJ1-5
d_call: NA
cdr3_nt: TGTGCCAGCAGCACGGGGGTTGGCCAGCCCCAGCATTTT
cdr3_aa: CASSTGVGQPQHF

clone_size: NA
v_call: TRBV6-6
j_call: TRBJ1-1
d_call: TRBD1
cdr3_nt: TGTGCCAGCACGACAGGGACAAACACTGAAGCTTTCTTT
cdr3_aa: CASTTGTNTEAFF

clone_size: NA
v_call: TRBV7-9
j_call: TRBJ2-1
d_call: TRBD2
cdr3_nt: TGTGCCAGCAGCTTAGCGACTAGCGGGGGTACCAGGGATGAGCAGTTCTTC
cdr3_aa: CASSLATSGGTRDEQFF

clone_size: NA
v_call: TRBV19
j_call: TRBJ2-2
d_call: NA
cdr3_nt: TGTGCCACCCTAACACCCAAACCCTCCACCGGGGAGCTGTTTTTT
cdr3_aa: CATLTPKPSTGELFF

clone_size: NA
v_call: TRBV28
j_call: TRBJ2-7
d_call: NA
cdr3_nt: TGTGCCAGCAGTGAACTGGGGACCTACGAGCAGTACTTC
cdr3_aa: CASSELGTYEQYF

clone_size: few
v_call: TRBV7-9
j_call: TRBJ2-7
d_call: TRBD1
cdr3_nt: TGTGCCAGCAGTGGGACAGGGCGCAGCTACGAGCAGTACTTC
cdr3_aa: CASSGTGRSYEQYF

clone_size: NA
v_call: TRBV2
j_call: TRBJ2-7
d_call: TRBD1
cdr3_nt: TGTGCCAGCAGTTCCGGACAGGACGAGCAGTACTTC
cdr3_aa: CASSSGQDEQYF

clone_size: NA
v_call: TRBV28
j_call: TRBJ2-7
d_call: TRBD2
cdr3_nt: TGTGCCAGCAGTTCTCAGCGACTAGCGGGAGGGCATTCCCCCTACGAGCAGTACTTC
cdr3_aa: CASSSQRLAGGHSPYEQYF

clone_size: once
v_call: TRBV29-1
j_call: TRBJ2-1
d_call: NA
cdr3_nt: TGCAGCGTTTTCTTACTGGACTCGGATGAGCAGTTCTTC
cdr3_aa: CSVFLLDSDEQFF

clone_size: NA
v_call: TRBV27
j_call: TRBJ2-7
d_call: NA
cdr3_nt: TGTGCCAGCAGTTCCTCGACTAGGTCCCAGGTGCAGTACTTC
cdr3_aa: CASSSSTRSQVQYF

clone_size: NA
v_call: TRBV6-6
j_call: TRBJ1-1
d_call: NA
cdr3_nt: TGTGCCAGCAGGGTCGGGGGCACTGAAGCTTTCTTT
cdr3_aa: CASRVGGTEAFF

clone_size: NA
v_call: TRBV4-3
j_call: TRBJ1-2
d_call: NA
cdr3_nt: TGCGCCAGCAGCCAAGAAGTAGGCTATGGCTACACCTTC
cdr3_aa: CASSQEVGYGYTF

clone_size: once
v_call: TRBV27
j_call: TRBJ2-6
d_call: NA
cdr3_nt: TGTGCCAGCAGAAAGACAGGCACTGGGGCCAACGTCCTGACTTTC
cdr3_aa: CASRKTGTGANVLTF

clone_size: NA
v_call: TRBV5-1
j_call: TRBJ1-2
d_call: NA
cdr3_nt: TGCGCCAGCAGCTTGGCCCATGGAGGAGGTGGCTACACCTTC
cdr3_aa: CASSLAHGGGGYTF

clone_size: few
v_call: TRBV7-2
j_call: TRBJ2-7
d_call: TRBD2
cdr3_nt: TGTGCCAGCAGCGGGGCTAGCGGGAGGTCAACGCGGGAGCAGTACTTC
cdr3_aa: CASSGASGRSTREQYF

clone_size: NA
v_call: TRBV7-6
j_call: TRBJ2-1
d_call: NA
cdr3_nt: TGTGCCAGCAGCCTCTCCATGGGGCGCTCCTACAATGAGCAGTTCTTC
cdr3_aa: CASSLSMGRSYNEQFF

clone_size: NA
v_call: TRBV6-4
j_call: TRBJ2-7
d_call: NA
cdr3_nt: TGTGCCAGCAGTGCGGGTCAGGACAGCTACGAGCAGTACTTC
cdr3_aa: CASSAGQDSYEQYF

clone_size: NA
v_call: TRBV5-6
j_call: TRBJ2-5
d_call: NA
cdr3_nt: TGTGCCAGCAGCTTTAGACAGCAGCAGTACTTC
cdr3_aa: CASSFRQQQYF

clone_size: NA
v_call: TRBV7-6
j_call: TRBJ1-5
d_call: NA
cdr3_nt: TGTGCCAGCAGCCCTCGGGCAGGCTCCTCGGATTATAGCAATCAGCCCCAGCATTTT
cdr3_aa: CASSPRAGSSDYSNQPQHF

clone_size: NA
v_call: TRBV9
j_call: TRBJ2-1
d_call: TRBD2
cdr3_nt: TGTGCCAGCAGCGTAGAGAGTAGGACTAGTTTCTACAATGAGCAGTTCTTC
cdr3_aa: CASSVESRTSFYNEQFF